These 10 T cell receptor beta chains originate from one sample sequenced in a study of CD8 T cells in ankylosing spondylitis. From the 5' RACE reads, TCRdb called clonotypes with MiXCR, one entry per CDR3 protein. The table has roughly 35,000 distinct CDR3 sequences, around 15% seen once. The sequencing sample was made of synovial fluid, either unsorted or a sorted T cell fraction (not recorded which). These receptors all come from a male donor with ankylosing spondylitis.

This clonotype was counted only a few times. The genes are TRBV7-9 and TRBJ2-1; D gene ambiguous. CDR1 is SEHNR and CDR2 is FQNEAQ in the germline V gene (reference sequence). V lost 5 bases, J lost 2 bases, and 1 base lay in between. CDR3 size: 11 residues. The CDR3 sequence is CASSPYNEQFF. The CDR3 DNA reads as TGTGCCAGCAGCCCCTACAATGAGCAGTTCTTC.

This clonotype was picked up many times. This chain joins TRBV6-1 and TRBJ1-6; D remains unclear. CDR3 length: 16 amino acids. V dropped 8 bases and J dropped 0 bases, with 14 bases sitting between them. CDR1 is MNHNS, CDR2 SASEGT, per germline. The CDR3 protein is CASEVTGGSYNSPLHF. CDR3 nucleotides: TGTGCCAGCGAGGTGACCGGTGGCTCCTATAATTCACCCCTCCACTTT.

This clonotype was detected a few times. The chain uses TRBV11-2 and TRBJ2-1; 12 bases are shared with TRBD2. CDR3 length: 16 residues. Per germline, CDR1 SGHAT and CDR2 FQNNGV. With 5 bases clipped from V and 4 bases from J, the junction kept 6 bases outside the gene matches. CDR3 in DNA: TGTGCCAGCAGCGCGAGGACTAGCGGGACGTACAATGAGCAGTTCTTC. It is translated as CASSARTSGTYNEQFF.

The chain combines TRBV6-2 or TRBV6-3 with TRBJ2-5, with D tentatively TRBD2 (6 bases). Germline CDR1 and CDR2: MNHEY and SVGEGT. Trimming left V 4 bases short and J 2 bases short, with 11 bases between. The CDR3 has 14 residues. The CDR3: CASSWRDAQETQYF. The CDR3 region has the DNA TGTGCCAGCAGTTGGAGGGACGCACAAGAGACCCAGTACTTC.

The chain has TRBV7-9 and TRBJ1-1; the match to TRBD1 covers 10 bases. The length of the CDR3 is 17 residues. Unmatched junction bases numbered 12, after V lost 1 base and J lost 7 bases. From germline, CDR1 is SEHNR and CDR2 FQNEAQ (reference sequence). CDR3 DNA: TGTGCCAGCAGCTTAGACATAGGGACAGGGGCTACGTTTGAAGCTTTCTTT. Its protein product is CASSLDIGTGATFEAFF.

This chain connects TRBV5-6 to TRBJ2-7, with 8 positions matching TRBD2. Germline V gene sequence: CDR1 SGHDT, CDR2 YYEEEE. J lost 3 bases, V lost 0 bases, and 2 bases had no gene match. The CDR3 length is 14 residues. In DNA form, the CDR3 reads TGTGCCAGCAGCTTGGCCGGGGGGGACTACGAGCAGTACTTC. Translated, it gives CASSLAGGDYEQYF.

This clonotype showed up just a few times. The chain combines TRBV20-1 with TRBJ2-7; TRBD2 agrees at 9 bases. Germline-derived CDR1 and CDR2 are DFQATT and SNEGSKA (reference sequence). The V segment lost 0 bases and the J segment 3 bases; nucleotides outside the gene matches: 6. The CDR3 contains 15 residues. The DNA for the CDR3 is TGCAGTGCTAGAGATGCGGGGGGGTTAGGCTACGAGCAGTACTTC. This gives the protein CSARDAGGLGYEQYF.

The rearrangement joins TRBV28 to TRBJ1-2, with D unclear. V was shortened by 7 bases and J by 4 bases, with 16 bases between the two germline ends. From germline, CDR1 is MDHEN and CDR2 SYDVKM. The CDR3 sequence is 14 residues long. The CDR3 reads CASNTVTEGYGYTF. Written as DNA, the CDR3 is TGTGCCAGCAACACAGTCACAGAAGGCTATGGCTACACCTTC.

This clonotype was counted only a few times. V is TRBV11-2 and J is TRBJ2-3; no reliable D call. Per germline, CDR1 SGHAT and CDR2 FQNNGV. This CDR3 has 14 residues. The V gene lost 5 bases and the J gene lost 5 bases, with 14 bases spanning the gap. The CDR3 spells CASSPLGVGDTQYF. DNA for the CDR3: TGTGCCAGCAGCCCGCTCGGAGTTGGAGATACGCAGTATTTT. The whole variable domain, filled in from reference TRBV11-2 and TRBJ2-3, reads EAGVAQSPRYKIIEKRQSVAFWCNPISGHATLYWYQQILGQGPKLLIQFQNNGVVDDSQLPKDRFSAERLKGVDSTLKIQPAKLEDSAVYLCASSPLGVGDTQYFGPGTRLTVL.

The chain is built from TRBV14 and TRBJ2-1; 8 bases map to TRBD1. With 1 base clipped from V and 8 bases from J, the junction kept 19 bases outside the gene matches. CDR3 length: 19 residues. Germline assignment: CDR1 SGHDN and CDR2 FVKESK. This chain's CDR3 is CASSQVAAGGARIAHEQFF. The CDR3 DNA follows: TGTGCCAGCAGCCAAGTCGCGGCAGGGGGCGCGAGAATCGCCCATGAGCAGTTCTTC. Full variable domain (rest looked up from reference TRBV14 and TRBJ2-1): EAGVTQFPSHSVIEKGQTVTLRCDPISGHDNLYWYRRVMGKEIKFLLHFVKESKQDESGMPNNRFLAERTGGTYSTLKVQPAELEDSGVYFCASSQVAAGGARIAHEQFFGPGTRLTVL.